The subject of this entry is one T cell receptor beta chain. Study processing details: Amplification of reference gene primers was used by the study to estimate nucleated cell counts. TCRdb's copy holds only in-frame clones and misses some; the assay was immunoSEQ multiplex PCR. V and J calls and clone size are given by that table; D and trimming were obtained from the DNA. The table has 200,000 to 250,000 clones, almost 85% seen once; the top ten hold approximately 1.9%. Trimming removed 3 bases from V and 3 bases from J, with 6 bases in between. Germline V gene data show CDR1 as DFQATT and CDR2 as SNEGSKA (reference sequence). There are 12 residues in the CDR3. The source of the sample is a study of blood T cell repertoires in COVID-19. In the study overall: Some COVID-19 samples were acute and others convalescent; all came from the United States, Italy and Spain. T cells, B-cell-depleted T cells, or PBMCs supplied cDNA or gDNA.

Sequencing was performed on peripheral blood. This clonotype was sampled from a woman of 80 years or more with acute or convalescent COVID-19. The chain joins TRBV20-1 to TRBJ1-5; D is ambiguous. CDR3 loop: CSASYINQPQHF. Here the CDR3 DNA reads TGCAGTGCTAGTTATATCAATCAGCCCCAGCATTTT.